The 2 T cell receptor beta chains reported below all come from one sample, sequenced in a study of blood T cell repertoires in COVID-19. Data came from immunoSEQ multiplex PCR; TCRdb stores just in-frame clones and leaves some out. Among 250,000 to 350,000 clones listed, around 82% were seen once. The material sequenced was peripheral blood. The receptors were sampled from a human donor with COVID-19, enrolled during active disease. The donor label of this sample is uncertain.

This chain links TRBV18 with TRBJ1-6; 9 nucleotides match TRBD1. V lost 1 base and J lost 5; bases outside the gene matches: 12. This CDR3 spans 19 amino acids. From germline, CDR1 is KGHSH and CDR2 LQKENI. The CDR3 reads CASSPLRGVQGADNSPLHF. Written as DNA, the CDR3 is TGTGCCAGCTCACCACTTCGAGGGGTACAGGGGGCGGATAATTCACCCCTCCACTTT.

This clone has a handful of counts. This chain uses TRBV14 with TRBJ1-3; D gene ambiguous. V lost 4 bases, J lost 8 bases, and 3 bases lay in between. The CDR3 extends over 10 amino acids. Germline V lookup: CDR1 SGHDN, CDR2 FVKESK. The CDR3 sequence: CASSRDTIYF. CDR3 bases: TGTGCCAGCAGCCGAGACACCATATATTTT.